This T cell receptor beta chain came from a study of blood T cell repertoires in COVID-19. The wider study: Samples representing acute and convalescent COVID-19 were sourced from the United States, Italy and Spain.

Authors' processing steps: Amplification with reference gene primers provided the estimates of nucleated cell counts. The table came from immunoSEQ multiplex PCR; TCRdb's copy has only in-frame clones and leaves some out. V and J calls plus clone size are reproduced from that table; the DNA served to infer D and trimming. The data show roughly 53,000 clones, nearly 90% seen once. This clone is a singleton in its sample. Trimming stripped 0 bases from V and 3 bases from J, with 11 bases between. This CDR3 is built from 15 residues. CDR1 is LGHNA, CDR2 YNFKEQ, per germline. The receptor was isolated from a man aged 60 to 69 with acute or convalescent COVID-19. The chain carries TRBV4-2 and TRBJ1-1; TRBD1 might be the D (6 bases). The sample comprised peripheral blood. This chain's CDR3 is CASSQETGGYTEAFF. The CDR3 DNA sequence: TGTGCCAGCAGCCAAGAGACGGGGGGCTACACTGAAGCTTTCTTT.